The entry below gives a single T cell receptor (beta chain) sequence along with its context. What it binds is not known. This specimen comes from a study of T cell responses to AZD1222 COVID-19 vaccine. Study-wide points: Donor demographics were predominantly white British with a female majority; clonal diversity may be underestimated. Unmutated regions of variants are reportedly targeted by nearly half of spike-specific TCRs. Only a handful of AZD1222 recipients were seropositive at baseline. Repertoires were collected only later (after the peak T cell response had occurred).

V was cut by 5 bases and J by 9 bases, with 14 bases left in between. The length of the CDR3 is 14 residues. Germline values: CDR1 MDHEN, CDR2 SYDVKM. Sequencing was performed with immunoSEQ multiplex PCR; in TCRdb, only in-frame clones are kept and a portion is missing. This sample has 150,000 or so clones, with approximately 90% found just once. The clonotype was recovered from an adult in good health. This specimen was peripheral blood, taken on day 0 of AZD1222 vaccination. The rearrangement joins TRBV28 to TRBJ1-6; D may be TRBD1 (5 bases). CDR3 in DNA: TGTGCCAGCAGTCTGGACACTTTCCCTTCACCCCTCCACTTT. It is translated as CASSLDTFPSPLHF.